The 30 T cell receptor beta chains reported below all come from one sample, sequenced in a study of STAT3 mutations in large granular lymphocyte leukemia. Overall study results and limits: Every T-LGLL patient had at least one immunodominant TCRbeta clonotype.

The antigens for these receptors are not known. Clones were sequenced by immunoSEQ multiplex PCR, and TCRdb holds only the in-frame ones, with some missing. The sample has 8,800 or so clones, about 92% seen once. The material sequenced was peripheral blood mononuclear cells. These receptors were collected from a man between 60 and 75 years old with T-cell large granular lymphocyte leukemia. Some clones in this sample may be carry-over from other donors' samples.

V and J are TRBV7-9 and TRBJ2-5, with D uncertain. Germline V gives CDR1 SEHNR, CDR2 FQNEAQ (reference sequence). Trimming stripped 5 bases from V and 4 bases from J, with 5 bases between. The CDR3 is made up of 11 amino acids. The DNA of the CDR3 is TGTGCCAGCAGCCGAGGAGAGACCCAGTACTTC. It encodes CASSRGETQYF.

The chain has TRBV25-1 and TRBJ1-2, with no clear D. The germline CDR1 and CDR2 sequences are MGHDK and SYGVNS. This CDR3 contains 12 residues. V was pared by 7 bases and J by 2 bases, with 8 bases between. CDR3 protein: CASIGQNYGYTF. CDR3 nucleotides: TGTGCCAGCATAGGTCAGAACTATGGCTACACCTTC.

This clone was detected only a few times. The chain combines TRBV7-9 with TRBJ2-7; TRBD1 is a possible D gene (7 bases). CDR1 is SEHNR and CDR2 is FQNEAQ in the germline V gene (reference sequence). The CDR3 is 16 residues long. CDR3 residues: CAFAPGDRGGTYEQYF. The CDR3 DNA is TGTGCTTTCGCTCCGGGGGACAGAGGAGGTACCTACGAGCAGTACTTC.

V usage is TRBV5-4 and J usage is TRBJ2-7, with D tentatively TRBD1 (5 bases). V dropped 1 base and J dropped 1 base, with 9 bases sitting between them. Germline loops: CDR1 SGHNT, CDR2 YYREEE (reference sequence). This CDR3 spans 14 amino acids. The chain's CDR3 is CASSLRGGSYEQYF. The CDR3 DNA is TGTGCCAGCAGCTTGAGGGGCGGATCCTACGAGCAGTACTTC.

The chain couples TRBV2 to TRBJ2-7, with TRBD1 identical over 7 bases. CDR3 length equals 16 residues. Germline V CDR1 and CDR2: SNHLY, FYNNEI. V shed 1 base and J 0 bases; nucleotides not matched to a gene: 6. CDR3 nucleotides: TGTGCCAGCAGTGAAGGCTGGGCAGGGGGCTCCTACGAGCAGTACTTC. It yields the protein CASSEGWAGGSYEQYF.

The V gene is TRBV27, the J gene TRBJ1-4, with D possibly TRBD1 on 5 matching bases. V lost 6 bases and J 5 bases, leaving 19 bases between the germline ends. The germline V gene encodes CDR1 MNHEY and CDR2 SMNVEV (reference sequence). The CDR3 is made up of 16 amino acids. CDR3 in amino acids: CASSSYIGTENEKLFF. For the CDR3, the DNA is TGTGCCAGCAGCTCCTACATCGGGACTGAAAATGAAAAACTGTTTTTT.

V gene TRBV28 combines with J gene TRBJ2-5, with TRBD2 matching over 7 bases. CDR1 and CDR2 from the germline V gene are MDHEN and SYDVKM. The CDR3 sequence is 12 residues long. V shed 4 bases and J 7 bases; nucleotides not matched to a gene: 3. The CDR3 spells CASSSGGGTQYF. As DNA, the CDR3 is TGTGCCAGCAGTTCTGGGGGGGGGACCCAGTACTTC.

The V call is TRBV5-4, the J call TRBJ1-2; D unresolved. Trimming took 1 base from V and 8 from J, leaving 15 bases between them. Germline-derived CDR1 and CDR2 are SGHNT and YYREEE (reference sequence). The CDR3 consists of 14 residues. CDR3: CASSLPVSGYGYTF. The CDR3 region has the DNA TGTGCCAGCAGCTTGCCCGTGTCGGGGTACGGCTACACCTTC.

The CDR3 nucleotides are TGCGCCAGCAGCCTGCAAGAGACCCAGTACTTC. This translates into CASSLQETQYF. The V call is TRBV5-1, the J call TRBJ2-5; unclear D gene. The length of the CDR3 is 11 residues. CDR1 is SGHRS, CDR2 YFSETQ, per germline. V was cut by 4 bases and J by 2 bases, with 3 bases left in between.

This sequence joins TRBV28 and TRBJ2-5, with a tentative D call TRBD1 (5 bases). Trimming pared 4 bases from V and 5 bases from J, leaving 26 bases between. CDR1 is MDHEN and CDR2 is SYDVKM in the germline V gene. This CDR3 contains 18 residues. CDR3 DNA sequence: TGTGCCAGCAGTTCCATTGGGGTAGGGGAAGGTGATCGGGAGACCCAGTACTTC. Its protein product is CASSSIGVGEGDRETQYF.

The CDR3 sequence: CASRPQVSYEQYF. The DNA of the CDR3 is TGTGCCAGCAGGCCTCAGGTTTCCTACGAGCAGTACTTC. The chain joins TRBV6-5 to TRBJ2-7, with no clear D. Germline lookup yields CDR1 MNHEY and CDR2 SVGAGI. The CDR3 is made up of 13 amino acids. Trimming took off 6 bases at V and 1 base at J, with 10 bases between the two ends.

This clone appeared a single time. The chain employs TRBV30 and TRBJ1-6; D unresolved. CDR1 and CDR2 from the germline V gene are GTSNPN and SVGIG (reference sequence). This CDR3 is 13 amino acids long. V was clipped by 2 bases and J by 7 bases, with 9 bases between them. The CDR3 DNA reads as TGTGCCTGGAGTACAAGTCGCAATTCACCCCTCCACTTT. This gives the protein CAWSTSRNSPLHF.

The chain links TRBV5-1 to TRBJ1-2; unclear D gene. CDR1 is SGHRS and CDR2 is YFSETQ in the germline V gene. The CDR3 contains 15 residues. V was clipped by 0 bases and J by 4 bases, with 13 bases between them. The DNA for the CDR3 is TGCGCCAGCAGCTTGGACGGAGAGTACGGCTATGGCTACACCTTC. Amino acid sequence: CASSLDGEYGYGYTF.

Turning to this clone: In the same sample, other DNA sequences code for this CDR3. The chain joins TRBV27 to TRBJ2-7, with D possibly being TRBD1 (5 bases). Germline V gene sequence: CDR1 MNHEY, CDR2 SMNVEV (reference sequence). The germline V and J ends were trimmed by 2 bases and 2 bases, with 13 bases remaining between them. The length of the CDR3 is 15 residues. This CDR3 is CASSLKGLGTYEQYF. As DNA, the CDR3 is TGTGCCAGCAGTTTAAAGGGGTTGGGAACCTACGAGCAGTACTTC.

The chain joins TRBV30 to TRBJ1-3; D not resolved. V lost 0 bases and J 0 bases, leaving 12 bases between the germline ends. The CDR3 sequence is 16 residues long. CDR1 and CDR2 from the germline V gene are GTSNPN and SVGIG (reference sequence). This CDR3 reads CAWSVSGIFSGNTIYF. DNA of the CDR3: TGTGCCTGGAGTGTATCGGGAATATTCTCTGGAAACACCATATATTTT.

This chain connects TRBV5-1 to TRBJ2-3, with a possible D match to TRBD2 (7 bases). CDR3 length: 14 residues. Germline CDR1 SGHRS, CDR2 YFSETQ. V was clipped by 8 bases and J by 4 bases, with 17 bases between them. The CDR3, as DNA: TGCGCCAGTGAGGGGGGGAGTGGGCCAGATACGCAGTATTTT. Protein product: CASEGGSGPDTQYF.

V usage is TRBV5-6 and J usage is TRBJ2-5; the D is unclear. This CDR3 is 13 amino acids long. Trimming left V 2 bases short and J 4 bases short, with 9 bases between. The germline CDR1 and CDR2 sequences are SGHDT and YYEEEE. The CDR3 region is CASSFTELETQYF. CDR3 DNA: TGTGCCAGCAGCTTCACAGAGTTAGAGACCCAGTACTTC.

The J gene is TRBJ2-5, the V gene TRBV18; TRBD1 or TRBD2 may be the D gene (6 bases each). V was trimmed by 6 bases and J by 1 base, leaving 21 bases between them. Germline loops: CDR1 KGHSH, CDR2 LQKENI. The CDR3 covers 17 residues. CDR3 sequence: CASSEGVGGGGQETQYF. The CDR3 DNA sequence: TGTGCCAGCTCCGAAGGCGTGGGGGGCGGAGGCCAAGAGACCCAGTACTTC. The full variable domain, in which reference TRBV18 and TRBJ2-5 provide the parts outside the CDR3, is NAGVMQNPRHLVRRRGQEARLRCSPMKGHSHVYWYRQLPEEGLKFMVYLQKENIIDESGMPKERFSAEFPKEGPSILRIQQVVRGDSAAYFCASSEGVGGGGQETQYFGPGTRLLVL.

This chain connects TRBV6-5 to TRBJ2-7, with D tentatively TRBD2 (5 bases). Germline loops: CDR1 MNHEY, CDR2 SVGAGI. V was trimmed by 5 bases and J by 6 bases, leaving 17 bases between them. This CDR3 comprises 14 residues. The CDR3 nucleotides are TGTGCCAGCAGTCAGAAACGGACTGCCGGCGAGCAGTACTTC. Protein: CASSQKRTAGEQYF.

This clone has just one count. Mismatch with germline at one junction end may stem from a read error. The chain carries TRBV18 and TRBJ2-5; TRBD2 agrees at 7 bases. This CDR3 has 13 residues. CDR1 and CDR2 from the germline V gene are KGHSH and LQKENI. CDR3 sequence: CASSPEAGEAQYF. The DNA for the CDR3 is TGTGCCAGCTCACCAGAGGCGGGAGAGGCCCAGTACTTC.

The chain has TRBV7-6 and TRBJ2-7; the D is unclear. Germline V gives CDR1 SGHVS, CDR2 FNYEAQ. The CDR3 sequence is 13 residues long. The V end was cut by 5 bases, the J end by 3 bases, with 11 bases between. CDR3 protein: CASSPRDRYEQYF. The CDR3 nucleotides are TGTGCCAGCAGCCCACGCGACCGCTACGAGCAGTACTTC.

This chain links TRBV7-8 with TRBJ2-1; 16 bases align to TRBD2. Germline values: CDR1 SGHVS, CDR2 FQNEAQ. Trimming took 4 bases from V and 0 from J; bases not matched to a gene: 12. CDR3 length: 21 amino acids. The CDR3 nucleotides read TGTGCCAGCAGCTCGGGACTAGCGGGAGGGAGACTCTTAAGCTCCTACAATGAGCAGTTCTTC. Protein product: CASSSGLAGGRLLSSYNEQFF.

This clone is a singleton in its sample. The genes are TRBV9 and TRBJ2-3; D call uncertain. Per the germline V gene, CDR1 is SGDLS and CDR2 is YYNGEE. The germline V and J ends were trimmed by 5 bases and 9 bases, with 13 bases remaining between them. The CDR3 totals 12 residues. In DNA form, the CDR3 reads TGTGCCAGCAGATCGAGTGGACCGACGCAGTATTTT. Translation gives CASRSSGPTQYF.

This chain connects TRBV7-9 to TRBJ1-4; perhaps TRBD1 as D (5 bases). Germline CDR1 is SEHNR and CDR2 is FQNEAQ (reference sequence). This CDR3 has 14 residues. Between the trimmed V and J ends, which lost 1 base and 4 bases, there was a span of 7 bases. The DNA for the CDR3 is TGTGCCAGCAGCTTAGGGGGCTTTAATGAAAAACTGTTTTTT. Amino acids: CASSLGGFNEKLFF.

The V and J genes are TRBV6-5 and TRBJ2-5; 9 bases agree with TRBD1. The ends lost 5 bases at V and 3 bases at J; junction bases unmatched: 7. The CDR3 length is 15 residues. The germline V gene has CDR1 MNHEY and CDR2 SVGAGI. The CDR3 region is CASSPLGDREETQYF. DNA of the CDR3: TGTGCCAGCAGTCCTCTGGGGGACAGGGAAGAGACCCAGTACTTC.

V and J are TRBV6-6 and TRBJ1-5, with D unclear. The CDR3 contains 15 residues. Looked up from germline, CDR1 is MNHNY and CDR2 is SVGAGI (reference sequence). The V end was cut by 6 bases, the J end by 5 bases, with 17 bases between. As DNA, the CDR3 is TGTGCCAGCAGCGACCCGGTGAAGGTTGATCAGCCCCAGCATTTT. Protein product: CASSDPVKVDQPQHF.

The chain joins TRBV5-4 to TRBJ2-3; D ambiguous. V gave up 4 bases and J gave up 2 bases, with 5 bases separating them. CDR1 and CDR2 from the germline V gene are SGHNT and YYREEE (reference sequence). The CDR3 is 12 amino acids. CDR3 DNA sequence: TGTGCCAGCAGCCTGGACACAGATACGCAGTATTTT. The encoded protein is CASSLDTDTQYF.

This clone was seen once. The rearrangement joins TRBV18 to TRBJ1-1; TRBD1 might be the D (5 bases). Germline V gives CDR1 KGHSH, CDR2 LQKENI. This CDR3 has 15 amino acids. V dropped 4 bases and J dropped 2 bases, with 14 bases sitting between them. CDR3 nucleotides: TGTGCCAGCTCACGACTCCCGACAGAAAACACTGAAGCTTTCTTT. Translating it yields CASSRLPTENTEAFF.

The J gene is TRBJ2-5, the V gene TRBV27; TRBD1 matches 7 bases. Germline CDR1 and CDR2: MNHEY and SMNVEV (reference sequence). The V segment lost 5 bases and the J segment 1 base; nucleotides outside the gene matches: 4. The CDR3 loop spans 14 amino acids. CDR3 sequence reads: CASSPGDSQETQYF. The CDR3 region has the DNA TGTGCCAGCAGTCCCGGGGACAGCCAAGAGACCCAGTACTTC.

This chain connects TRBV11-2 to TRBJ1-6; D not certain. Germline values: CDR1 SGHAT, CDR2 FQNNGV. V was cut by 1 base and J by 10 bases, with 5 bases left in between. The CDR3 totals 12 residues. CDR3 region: CASSLVRSPLHF. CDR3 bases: TGTGCCAGCAGCTTAGTCCGGTCACCCCTCCACTTT.